The present TCR beta chain was sequenced within a study of blood T cell repertoires in COVID-19. Study details: There were acute and convalescent COVID-19 samples, and they came from the United States, Italy and Spain. In each case, the material was cDNA or gDNA derived from T cells, B-cell-depleted T cells, or PBMCs.

Germline assignment: CDR1 LNHDA and CDR2 SQIVND (reference sequence). V was pared by 4 bases and J by 8 bases, with 6 bases of the junction left unmatched. This CDR3 has 14 amino acids. In the original processing: Estimated nucleated cell counts came from reference gene primer amplification. The table came from immunoSEQ multiplex PCR; TCRdb's copy has only in-frame clones and leaves some out. V and J calls and clone size are given by that table; D and trimming were obtained from the DNA. The sample lists roughly 230,000 clones, 85% occurring once. The receptor was isolated from a woman aged 60-75 years with active or convalescent COVID-19. Sequencing was done on a sample of peripheral blood. This rearrangement joins TRBV19 to TRBJ2-1; 9 nucleotides align to TRBD2. Written as DNA, the CDR3 is TGTGCCAGTAGTACCGGGACTAGCAAGGATGAGCAGTTCTTC. This codes for CASSTGTSKDEQFF.